This T cell receptor beta chain originates from a study of T cell responses to AZD1222 COVID-19 vaccine. Study-wide points: Variant regions that are unmutated are reportedly the target of nearly half of spike-specific TCRs.

The germline gives CDR1 SGHRS, CDR2 YFSETQ. The CDR3 is 15 amino acids. The J segment lost 0 bases and the V segment lost 3 bases, leaving 5 bases of the junction unmatched. On this clone: Its antigen is unidentified.

Generated by immunoSEQ multiplex PCR, the TCRdb table keeps only in-frame clones and is missing some. The table records 200,000 to 300,000 clones, about 92% of them present only once. The chain combines TRBV5-1 with TRBJ1-1; 7 nucleotides match TRBD1. This sample comprised peripheral blood, obtained on day 0 of AZD1222 vaccination. The TCR sequence derives from an adult in good health. The CDR3 region is CASSWGTAMNTEAFF. DNA of the CDR3: TGCGCCAGCAGCTGGGGGACAGCAATGAACACTGAAGCTTTCTTT.